This T cell receptor (beta chain) originates from a study of blood T cell repertoires in COVID-19. Germline lookup yields CDR1 SGDLS and CDR2 YYNGEE. The V and J ends lost 4 bases and 7 bases respectively, with 15 bases between them. This CDR3 contains 14 residues. This clone was found a few times. Sequencing used immunoSEQ multiplex PCR; TCRdb keeps in-frame clones, though not all of them. The profile covers fewer than 350,000 clones, with approximately 85% appearing a single time and around 2.1% taken by the ten largest. This chain uses TRBV9 with TRBJ1-5; perhaps TRBD1 as D (6 bases). The sequence was collected from a man in his thirties or forties who had recovered from COVID-19. The specimen was PBMCs or T cells enriched from blood (not recorded which). The CDR3 DNA is TGTGCCAGCAGCCGTTCCGGGGGGGCACAGCCCCAGCATTTT. Its protein product is CASSRSGGAQPQHF.